Each of the 32 T cell receptor beta chains below was sequenced from the same sample in a study of blood T cell repertoires in COVID-19. TCRdb keeps only in-frame clones here, not all; method: immunoSEQ multiplex PCR. The sample lists roughly 380,000 clones, over 75% occurring once. The sequenced sample was peripheral blood. The receptors derive from a middle-aged woman with COVID-19, enrolled during active disease.

This clone came up once. The rearrangement uses TRBV5-1 and TRBJ2-7, with TRBD1 identical over 7 bases. V dropped 0 bases and J dropped 2; count of bases not matched to a gene: 11. This CDR3 has 17 residues. CDR1 and CDR2 (germline): SGHRS, YFSETQ. The CDR3, as DNA: TGCGCCAGCAGCTTGGTAATGGAACGGGACAGCACCTACGAGCAGTACTTC. It yields the protein CASSLVMERDSTYEQYF.

The chain is built from TRBV5-4 and TRBJ2-7; D might be TRBD2 (6 bases). With 5 bases removed from V and 2 bases from J, the gap between germline ends came to 14 bases. Germline CDR1 reads SGHNT; CDR2 reads YYREEE (reference sequence). The CDR3 is made up of 14 amino acids. CDR3 region: CASSRSGLTYEQYF. CDR3 DNA sequence: TGTGCCAGCAGTCGGAGCGGACTAACCTACGAGCAGTACTTC.

This chain links TRBV19 with TRBJ1-3; D call uncertain. In germline, CDR1 is LNHDA, CDR2 SQIVND (reference sequence). The ends were cut back, 5 bases at V and 2 bases at J, with 22 bases in the middle. There are 18 residues in the CDR3. CDR3 residues: CASSSSGSGIITGNTIYF. CDR3 sequence (DNA): TGTGCCAGTAGTTCCTCCGGCTCCGGGATCATAACTGGAAACACCATATATTTT.

The chain carries TRBV10-2 and TRBJ1-5; D gene unclear. V lost 6 bases and J lost 7, with 16 bases in between. This CDR3 contains 14 residues. CDR1 WSHSY and CDR2 SAAADI come from the germline V gene. The CDR3 DNA follows: TGCGCCAGCAGCGATCGGGTTTTTGGACAGCCCCAGCATTTT. Translating it yields CASSDRVFGQPQHF.

V usage is TRBV9 and J usage is TRBJ2-7, with 11 bases that match TRBD2. The J segment lost 9 bases and the V segment lost 0 bases, leaving 5 bases of the junction unmatched. The CDR3 runs to 14 residues. Germline assignment: CDR1 SGDLS and CDR2 YYNGEE. The CDR3 loop reads CASSVASGGPGQYF. As DNA, the CDR3 is TGTGCCAGCAGCGTAGCTAGCGGGGGGCCCGGGCAGTACTTC.

The V and J genes are TRBV4-3 and TRBJ1-6; D not resolved. CDR1 is LGHNA, CDR2 YSLEER, per germline. The germline V and J ends were trimmed by 0 bases and 10 bases, with 10 bases remaining between them. The CDR3 runs to 14 residues. The CDR3 region is CASSQELRGSPLHF. Here the CDR3 DNA reads TGCGCCAGCAGCCAAGAATTGAGAGGCTCACCCCTCCACTTT.

This rearrangement joins TRBV27 to TRBJ2-3; D is ambiguous. The CDR3 consists of 13 residues. V was shortened by 2 bases and J by 4 bases, with 7 bases between the two germline ends. The germline gives CDR1 MNHEY, CDR2 SMNVEV (reference sequence). The CDR3 region is CASSLGQPDTQYF. The DNA for the CDR3 is TGTGCCAGCAGTTTAGGGCAGCCAGATACGCAGTATTTT.

The rearrangement joins TRBV28 to TRBJ1-2; D is unresolved. The CDR3 totals 13 residues. Trimming took off 7 bases at V and 4 bases at J, with 13 bases between the two ends. The germline gives CDR1 MDHEN, CDR2 SYDVKM. The CDR3 DNA follows: TGTGCCAGCAACCCAGGTTCAGGCTATGGCTACACCTTC. Protein: CASNPGSGYGYTF.

Written as DNA, the CDR3 is TGTGCCAGCAGTTCCTGGGGCAGGGTAGAAACTGAAGCTTTCTTT. Its translation is CASSSWGRVETEAFF. V and J are TRBV28 and TRBJ1-1, with a tentative D call TRBD1 (5 bases). The CDR3 loop spans 15 amino acids. In germline, CDR1 is MDHEN, CDR2 SYDVKM. V was cut by 4 bases and J by 5 bases, with 17 bases left in between.

The chain is built from TRBV2 and TRBJ2-1; 7 nucleotides agree with TRBD1. The CDR3 extends over 13 amino acids. Losses at the gene ends were 8 bases for V and 11 bases for J; bases not matched to a gene: 12. The germline V gene encodes CDR1 SNHLY and CDR2 FYNNEI. CDR3: CASGAIDRAQQFF. CDR3 DNA sequence: TGTGCCAGCGGGGCCATAGACAGGGCCCAGCAGTTCTTC.

The chain links TRBV7-2 to TRBJ1-1, with TRBD1 matching over 8 bases. V trimming: 5 bases; J trimming: 0 bases; junction bases outside the gene matches: 8. The CDR3 has 16 amino acids. The germline V gene has CDR1 SGHTA and CDR2 FQGNSA. The CDR3 sequence: CASSTTTGGLNTEAFF. Here the CDR3 DNA reads TGTGCCAGCAGCACCACCACAGGGGGGCTGAACACTGAAGCTTTCTTT.

Written as DNA, the CDR3 is TGTGCCAGCACCTCGGACAGGGGGAACACTGAAGCTTTCTTT. It yields the protein CASTSDRGNTEAFF. V and J are TRBV2 and TRBJ1-1; 9 bases align to TRBD1. J was trimmed by 1 base and V by 7 bases; bases with no gene match: 4. This CDR3 spans 14 amino acids. Germline V gene lookup returns CDR1 SNHLY and CDR2 FYNNEI.

V gene TRBV7-2 combines with J gene TRBJ1-5, with D hard to call. From germline, CDR1 is SGHTA and CDR2 FQGNSA. CDR3 length equals 14 residues. Between the trimmed V and J ends, which lost 2 bases and 3 bases, there was a span of 8 bases. The CDR3 nucleotides read TGTGCCAGCAGCTTACTGGGCTCCAATCAGCCCCAGCATTTT. The encoded protein is CASSLLGSNQPQHF.

The chain has TRBV6-1 and TRBJ2-7; TRBD2 is a possible D gene (6 bases). The CDR3 spans 14 residues. Trimming shortened V by 0 bases and J by 9 bases, and 15 bases separated the two germline ends. Per germline, CDR1 MNHNS and CDR2 SASEGT. The CDR3 reads CASSEAGRGGVQYF. In DNA, the CDR3 is TGTGCCAGCAGTGAAGCGGGGCGGGGAGGCGTGCAGTACTTC.

On this clone itself: Distinct nucleotide sequences in the sample also encode this CDR3. This chain connects TRBV27 to TRBJ2-7; TRBD1 matches 8 bases. The CDR3 runs to 14 residues. The junction had 4 bases not matched to a gene; V was cut back by 6 bases and J by 0 bases. Germline CDR1 reads MNHEY; CDR2 reads SMNVEV (reference sequence). CDR3 amino acids: CASRRTGSSYEQYF. The CDR3 DNA reads TGTGCCAGCAGGCGGACAGGGAGCTCCTACGAGCAGTACTTC.

V usage is TRBV28 and J usage is TRBJ1-1; D uncertain. The germline V and J ends were trimmed by 6 bases and 7 bases, with 18 bases remaining between them. Germline V CDR1 and CDR2: MDHEN, SYDVKM. The CDR3 loop spans 14 amino acids. This chain's CDR3 is CASRSFPERDEAFF. As DNA, the CDR3 is TGTGCCAGCAGATCGTTCCCCGAGAGGGATGAAGCTTTCTTT.

The rearrangement links TRBV28 to TRBJ1-2; D is perhaps TRBD1 (6 bases). The germline V gene has CDR1 MDHEN and CDR2 SYDVKM. Trimming took 3 bases from V and 0 from J, leaving 11 bases between them. The CDR3 covers 15 residues. The CDR3 loop is CASSLGAIPNYGYTF. The CDR3 region has the DNA TGTGCCAGCAGTTTGGGGGCGATCCCTAACTATGGCTACACCTTC.

This chain connects TRBV27 to TRBJ1-2; possible D gene TRBD1, 5 bases. The CDR3 sequence is 14 residues long. The V end was cut by 5 bases, the J end by 5 bases, with 15 bases between. Germline-derived CDR1 and CDR2 are MNHEY and SMNVEV (reference sequence). CDR3 sequence: CASSPEAGWYGYTF. CDR3 sequence (DNA): TGTGCCAGCAGTCCAGAGGCAGGGTGGTATGGCTACACCTTC.

The chain couples TRBV6-5 to TRBJ2-4, with D hard to call. The ends were cut back, 6 bases at V and 8 bases at J, with 11 bases in the middle. Per the germline V gene, CDR1 is MNHEY and CDR2 is SVGAGI. CDR3 length: 12 amino acids. CDR3 in amino acids: CASSLAGYIQYF. As DNA, the CDR3 is TGTGCCAGCAGCCTTGCCGGGTACATTCAGTACTTC.

CDR3 coding DNA: TGTGCCAGCAGCTTCCAACGGGACACTGAAGCTTTCTTT. It yields the protein CASSFQRDTEAFF. The V call is TRBV11-2, the J call TRBJ1-1; no definite D call. Per germline, CDR1 SGHAT and CDR2 FQNNGV. The CDR3 is 13 amino acids. V lost 3 bases and J 3 bases, leaving 8 bases between the germline ends.

The genes are TRBV4-2 and TRBJ2-3; TRBD2 matches 7 bases. Germline loops: CDR1 LGHNA, CDR2 YNFKEQ. The trim removed 1 base at V and 7 bases at J, leaving 5 bases unmatched. CDR3 length: 14 residues. For the CDR3, the DNA is TGTGCCAGCAGCCAAGTGGGAGGGCTGCATACGCAGTATTTT. It translates to CASSQVGGLHTQYF.

The chain uses TRBV4-1 and TRBJ1-1; perhaps TRBD1 as D (5 bases). CDR1 and CDR2 (germline): MGHRA, YSYEKL. Deletions cut 1 base from V and 4 bases from J, with 10 bases between. This CDR3 region has 14 residues. The CDR3 is CASSQVSGGTEAFF. CDR3 bases: TGCGCCAGCAGCCAAGTATCCGGGGGCACTGAAGCTTTCTTT.

V is TRBV29-1 and J is TRBJ2-7, with TRBD2 matching over 15 bases. CDR3 length: 16 amino acids. CDR1 is SQVTM and CDR2 is ANQGSEA in the germline V gene. V trimming: 7 bases; J trimming: 0 bases; junction bases outside the gene matches: 7. CDR3 protein: CSAKGGLAGGSYEQYF. The CDR3 DNA is TGCAGCGCCAAAGGGGGACTAGCGGGAGGCTCCTACGAGCAGTACTTC.

The chain combines TRBV24-1 with TRBJ1-2, with D unclear. Trimming removed 6 bases at V and 4 bases at J, with 8 bases between. CDR1 is KGHDR and CDR2 is SFDVKD in the germline V gene. This CDR3 has 12 amino acids. This CDR3 reads CATSKSGYGYTF. DNA for the CDR3: TGTGCCACCAGTAAATCCGGCTATGGCTACACCTTC.

The CDR3 bases are TGTGCCAGCAGTCCCACTCTGAACACTGAAGCTTTCTTT. Protein: CASSPTLNTEAFF. This chain links TRBV28 with TRBJ1-1; D call uncertain. Germline V gene lookup returns CDR1 MDHEN and CDR2 SYDVKM. Trimming cost V 5 bases and J 0 bases, with 7 bases left between them. This CDR3 region has 13 residues.

This rearrangement joins TRBV11-3 to TRBJ2-5; TRBD1 matches at 10 bases. This CDR3 is 15 amino acids long. J gave up 0 bases and V 5 bases, and 3 bases lay outside the gene matches. Germline V gene data show CDR1 as SGHNT and CDR2 as YENEEA. CDR3 amino acids: CASSPGQGYQETQYF. Written as DNA, the CDR3 is TGTGCCAGCAGCCCGGGACAGGGGTACCAAGAGACCCAGTACTTC.

In regard to this clone: The identical CDR3 is also encoded by other nucleotide sequences in the sample. The chain is built from TRBV18 and TRBJ1-4, with 9 nucleotides matching TRBD1. The J segment lost 5 bases and the V segment lost 3 bases, leaving 1 base of the junction unmatched. This CDR3 is built from 14 residues. Germline-derived CDR1 and CDR2 are KGHSH and LQKENI. CDR3 DNA sequence: TGTGCCAGCTCACCGGGACAGGGAAATGAAAAACTGTTTTTT. Protein: CASSPGQGNEKLFF.

This chain uses TRBV28 with TRBJ1-1, with 9 bases matching TRBD1. The J segment lost 1 base and the V segment lost 6 bases, leaving 3 bases of the junction unmatched. Looked up from germline, CDR1 is MDHEN and CDR2 is SYDVKM. The CDR3 loop spans 14 amino acids. This chain's CDR3 is CASRDRGPNTEAFF. The CDR3 DNA follows: TGTGCCAGCAGGGACAGGGGCCCGAACACTGAAGCTTTCTTT.

V gene TRBV14 combines with J gene TRBJ1-4; 8 bases align to TRBD1. Germline trimming cut 4 bases from V and 8 bases from J; bases unmatched to any gene: 18. The CDR3 length is 18 residues. Per the germline V gene, CDR1 is SGHDN and CDR2 is FVKESK. The CDR3 bases are TGTGCCAGCAGCCTTAATGTCGGACAGGGTTGGGGCCGCGAAAAACTGTTTTTT. Its translation is CASSLNVGQGWGREKLFF.

As regards this clone: Its ends do not fully match the called genes, so a read error is possible. The chain is built from TRBV28 and TRBJ1-5; 7 positions agree with TRBD1. The germline V gene encodes CDR1 MDHEN and CDR2 SYDVKM. The CDR3 is 13 amino acids. CDR3 sequence (DNA): TGTGCCAGCAATCGGGACAGCAACCAGCCCCAGCATTTT. Encoded protein: CASNRDSNQPQHF.

This sequence joins TRBV25-1 and TRBJ2-1, with a possible D match to TRBD1 (5 bases). Germline values: CDR1 MGHDK, CDR2 SYGVNS. This CDR3 is 13 amino acids long. The V end was cut by 3 bases, the J end by 10 bases, with 13 bases between. The CDR3 spells CASSELWGLEQFF. For the CDR3, the DNA is TGTGCCAGCAGTGAGCTTTGGGGCTTGGAGCAGTTCTTC.

The chain carries TRBV9 and TRBJ1-1, with D perhaps matching TRBD1 (6 bases). Germline-derived CDR1 and CDR2 are SGDLS and YYNGEE. V gave up 0 bases and J gave up 5 bases, with 17 bases separating them. The CDR3 length is 16 residues. The DNA of the CDR3 is TGTGCCAGCAGCGTAGGAGAGTGGACAGCCAGGACTGAAGCTTTCTTT. Protein product: CASSVGEWTARTEAFF.